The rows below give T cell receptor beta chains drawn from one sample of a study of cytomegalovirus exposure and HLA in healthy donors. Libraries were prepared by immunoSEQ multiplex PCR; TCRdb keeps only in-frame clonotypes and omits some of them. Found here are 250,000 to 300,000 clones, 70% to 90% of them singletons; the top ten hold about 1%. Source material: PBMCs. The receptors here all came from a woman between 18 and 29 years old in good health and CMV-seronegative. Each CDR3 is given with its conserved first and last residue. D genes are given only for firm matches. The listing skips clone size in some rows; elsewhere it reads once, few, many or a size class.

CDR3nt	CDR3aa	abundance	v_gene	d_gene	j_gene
TGTGCCAGCAGCTTGAGGGGTCTTAACACCGGGGAGCTGTTTTTT	CASSLRGLNTGELFF	NA	TRBV5-4	NA	TRBJ2-2
TGTGCCAGCAGTGAGTTCTCAGGGGTGAAGACCAAAAACATTCAGTACTTC	CASSEFSGVKTKNIQYF	NA	TRBV2	NA	TRBJ2-4
TGTGCCAGTAGTATAATAGGGGACACTGAAGCTTTCTTT	CASSIIGDTEAFF	NA	TRBV19	NA	TRBJ1-1
TGTGCCAGCAGACTGGGACAGCGACACACAGATACGCAGTATTTT	CASRLGQRHTDTQYF	NA	TRBV14	TRBD1	TRBJ2-3
TGTGCCAGCAGCCCCCGGGACAGCCAGAACTATGGCTACACCTTC	CASSPRDSQNYGYTF	NA	TRBV9	TRBD1	TRBJ1-2
TGCAGCGGTACCGGACAGGGGGAATGGAACACTGAAGCTTTCTTT	CSGTGQGEWNTEAFF	NA	TRBV29-1	TRBD1	TRBJ1-1
TGCGCCAGCAGCCTCGATCGGACCTTAGCGGGGGGTGGCGAGCAGTACTTC	CASSLDRTLAGGGEQYF	NA	TRBV4-3	TRBD2	TRBJ2-7
TGCGCCAGCAGCTTGGAGGGGGTCGCGTACAATGAGCAGTTCTTC	CASSLEGVAYNEQFF	few	TRBV5-1	NA	TRBJ2-1
TGCGCCAGCAGCCCAGAAGACAGGGTTGGAGAGACCCAGTACTTC	CASSPEDRVGETQYF	once	TRBV5-1	TRBD1	TRBJ2-5
TGCGCCAGCAGCATTCGGACAGACAATGAGCAGTTCTTC	CASSIRTDNEQFF	NA	TRBV5-1	NA	TRBJ2-1
TGCGCCAGCAGCCCTTCCCTGAACACTGAAGCTTTCTTT	CASSPSLNTEAFF	NA	TRBV5-1	NA	TRBJ1-1
TGTGCCAGCAGTTACTCGGGAGATCAGCCCCAGCATTTT	CASSYSGDQPQHF	NA	TRBV6-5	NA	TRBJ1-5
TGCGCCAGCAGGTCAACAGGGAGCGCGTGGACTGAAGCTTTCTTT	CASRSTGSAWTEAFF	NA	TRBV4-1	NA	TRBJ1-1
TGCGCCAGCAGCCCAGGGGACAGGGGGATCCACGAGCAGTACTTC	CASSPGDRGIHEQYF	NA	TRBV5-1	TRBD1	TRBJ2-7
TGTGCCAGCAGCCTCTCGGGGACAGGGGATCAGCCCCAGCATTTT	CASSLSGTGDQPQHF	NA	TRBV9	TRBD1	TRBJ1-5
TGTGCCAGCAGTGAACTGAGACATTCGAACACCGGGGAGCTGTTTTTT	CASSELRHSNTGELFF	NA	TRBV25-1	NA	TRBJ2-2
TGCAGCGTTTCGCGACAGGGGACCTACGAGCAGTACTTC	CSVSRQGTYEQYF	NA	TRBV29-1	TRBD1	TRBJ2-7
TGTGCCAGCAGTTTTTGGACTAGCCGCGCCGGGGAGCTGTTTTTT	CASSFWTSRAGELFF	NA	TRBV6-5	TRBD2	TRBJ2-2
TGTGCCAGCAGCTTGGGGACAGTAAATAGCAATCAGCCCCAGCATTTT	CASSLGTVNSNQPQHF	NA	TRBV5-6	NA	TRBJ1-5
TGTGCCAGCAGCTTAGGAGGATTGAGGGACAGCTCCTACGAGCAGTACTTC	CASSLGGLRDSSYEQYF	NA	TRBV7-9	TRBD1	TRBJ2-7
TGTGCCAGCAGGGAGATCTATAGCAATCAGCCCCAGCATTTT	CASREIYSNQPQHF	few	TRBV2	NA	TRBJ1-5
TGTGCCAGCAGCGTAGAGACAGGGCAGGCGATTGAAAAACTGTTTTTT	CASSVETGQAIEKLFF	NA	TRBV9	TRBD1	TRBJ1-4
TGTGCCAGCAGCTCAGGACTAGCGGAATACACCGGGGAGCTGTTTTTT	CASSSGLAEYTGELFF	NA	TRBV5-4	TRBD2	TRBJ2-2
TGTGCCAGCATCGGGACTGTACCATTCTATGGCTACACCTTC	CASIGTVPFYGYTF	NA	TRBV2	NA	TRBJ1-2
TGTGCCAGCAGCCCAACCGGGACAGGGTCCCTTTATGGCTACACCTTC	CASSPTGTGSLYGYTF	NA	TRBV5-6	TRBD1	TRBJ1-2
TGCGCCAGCAGCCTCCAGGGAGGGGGAGTGGATACGCAGTATTTT	CASSLQGGGVDTQYF	once	TRBV4-1	NA	TRBJ2-3
TGTGCCTGGAGGGCAGGGGGCACTGAAGCTTTCTTT	CAWRAGGTEAFF	NA	TRBV30	TRBD1	TRBJ1-1
TGTGCCAGTAGTCCCTGGCAATATGGCTACACCTTC	CASSPWQYGYTF	NA	TRBV19	NA	TRBJ1-2
TGTGCCAGCAGTTCGGACACCAACACCGGGGAGCTGTTTTTT	CASSSDTNTGELFF	NA	TRBV27	NA	TRBJ2-2
TGCGCCAGCCGGCGGGCACCCTACGAGCAGTACTTC	CASRRAPYEQYF	NA	TRBV5-1	NA	TRBJ2-7
TGCAGCGTCCACATCAACAGGGACACTGAAGCTTTCTTT	CSVHINRDTEAFF	few	TRBV29-1	NA	TRBJ1-1
TGCAGCGTTGGCAAGGGGAGGGCTGGAATGAACACTGAAGCTTTCTTT	CSVGKGRAGMNTEAFF	NA	TRBV29-1	NA	TRBJ1-1
TGTGCCAGTAGTCTACAGGGGGATTATGGCTACACCTTC	CASSLQGDYGYTF	NA	TRBV19	TRBD1	TRBJ1-2